This is a list of T cell receptor beta chains from one sample in a study of graft-versus-host responses after intestinal transplantation. Using immunoSEQ multiplex PCR, the repertoire was profiled, and TCRdb retains in-frame clones only, with some absent. The table lists about 60,000 clones, about 89% of them singletons. The sequencing used ileum tissue, collected roughly 390 days after transplant. These receptor sequences come from a human patient who received an intestinal transplant, so some T cells may come from the graft donor. The CDR3 runs from the conserved cysteine through the conserved F or W. The D gene is left open where the match is weak. Size tells how often a clone was seen (once, few, many) or the class of an expanded clone, and some rows leave it out.

>.|TRBV5-1|TRBD2|TRBJ2-1
CASSFWLAGGRGAYNEQFF
TGCGCCAGCAGCTTTTGGCTAGCGGGGGGGCGCGGAGCATACAATGAGCAGTTCTTC
>.|TRBV7-9|.|TRBJ1-2
CASSPPRLFNYGYTF
TGTGCCAGCAGCCCCCCCCGACTCTTTAACTATGGCTACACCTTC
>.|TRBV6-5|.|TRBJ2-5
CASSYDPGVETQYF
TGTGCCAGCAGTTACGACCCGGGAGTAGAGACCCAGTACTTC
>.|TRBV28|.|TRBJ1-4
CASSPMAGANEKLFF
TGTGCCAGCAGTCCCATGGCGGGGGCTAATGAAAAACTGTTTTTT
>.|TRBV28|TRBD2|TRBJ2-4
CASSLTTSGGGNIQYF
TGTGCCAGCAGTTTAACTACTAGCGGAGGGGGAAACATTCAGTACTTC
>few|TRBV13|.|TRBJ2-1
CASSLGRSDEQFF
TGTGCCAGCAGTCTGGGTCGATCCGATGAGCAGTTCTTC
>few|TRBV4-1|.|TRBJ1-4
CASSQEWTPINEKLFF
TGCGCCAGCAGCCAAGAATGGACACCCATAAATGAAAAACTGTTTTTT
>.|TRBV2|.|TRBJ1-6
CASNLDSFFYSPLHF
TGTGCCAGCAATTTAGACAGTTTCTTTTATTCACCCCTCCACTTT
>.|TRBV9|.|TRBJ1-3
CASSVGPLSGNTIYF
TGTGCCAGCAGCGTGGGACCCCTTTCTGGAAACACCATATATTTT
>.|TRBV6-1|.|TRBJ2-7
CASSEGLLFEQYF
TGTGCCAGCAGTGAAGGACTACTTTTCGAGCAGTACTTC
>.|TRBV6-1|TRBD1|TRBJ2-3
CASSDPFTSQGDVDTQYF
TGTGCCAGCAGTGACCCTTTCACCAGCCAGGGGGACGTAGATACGCAGTATTTT
>.|TRBV14|TRBD2|TRBJ2-5
CASSHMLAGGLQETQYF
TGTGCCAGCAGCCACATGCTAGCGGGGGGGCTTCAAGAGACCCAGTACTTC
>.|TRBV4-1|TRBD1|TRBJ2-7
CASSRDRNYEQYF
TGCGCCAGCAGCCGGGACAGAAACTACGAGCAGTACTTC
>.|TRBV2|.|TRBJ1-1
CASSEWAGTNTEAFF
TGTGCCAGCAGTGAATGGGCAGGGACGAACACTGAAGCTTTCTTT
>.|TRBV6-4|TRBD1|TRBJ1-4
CASTARVRDRDEKLFF
TGTGCCAGCACCGCCCGCGTCCGGGACAGGGACGAAAAACTGTTTTTT
>.|TRBV11-1|.|TRBJ2-2
CASSLGSGFTGELFF
TGTGCCAGCAGCTTAGGTAGCGGCTTTACCGGGGAGCTGTTTTTT
>.|TRBV10-3|.|TRBJ2-5
CAIRDSTQETQYF
TGTGCCATCAGGGACAGTACACAAGAGACCCAGTACTTC
>.|TRBV7-2|TRBD1|TRBJ1-3
CASSSYPDRNSFSGNTIYF
TGTGCCAGCAGCTCTTACCCGGACAGGAACTCTTTCTCTGGAAACACCATATATTTT
>.|TRBV4-1|.|TRBJ1-5
CASSQDGESQPQHF
TGCGCCAGCAGCCAAGACGGGGAGTCTCAGCCCCAGCATTTT
>once|TRBV5-1|.|TRBJ1-1
CASNLGTRALNTEAFF
TGCGCCAGCAACTTGGGAACACGCGCATTGAACACTGAAGCTTTCTTT
>.|TRBV21-1|.|TRBJ1-4
CASSFQGAGIPNEKLFF
TGTGCCAGCAGTTTCCAGGGGGCAGGAATCCCTAATGAAAAACTGTTTTTT
>.|TRBV6-5|.|TRBJ1-1
CASSYAGENTEAFF
TGTGCCAGCAGTTACGCAGGGGAGAACACTGAAGCTTTCTTT
>.|TRBV4-1|.|TRBJ2-1
CASSPWLEGDEQFF
TGCGCCAGCAGCCCCTGGCTAGAAGGGGATGAGCAGTTCTTC
>.|TRBV6-1|.|TRBJ2-1
CASRQPSYNEQFF
TGTGCCAGCAGACAGCCCTCCTACAATGAGCAGTTCTTC
>.|TRBV5-1|TRBD1|TRBJ1-2
CASSLEGADYGYTF
TGCGCCAGCAGCTTGGAGGGGGCGGACTATGGCTACACCTTC
>.|TRBV6-5|.|TRBJ2-2
CASSAEGNTGELFF
TGTGCCAGCAGTGCGGAGGGGAACACCGGGGAGCTGTTTTTT
>.|TRBV9|TRBD1|TRBJ1-3
CASSGDRTATGNTIYF
TGTGCCAGCAGCGGGGACAGAACTGCTACTGGAAACACCATATATTTT
>.|TRBV7-7|.|TRBJ2-7
CASSLAPGDREQYF
TGTGCTAGCAGCTTAGCGCCCGGGGATCGCGAGCAGTACTTC
>.|TRBV5-1|.|TRBJ2-5
CASSYQETQYF
TGCGCCAGCAGCTACCAAGAGACCCAGTACTTC
>.|TRBV2|.|TRBJ2-1
CASSVRVIRYNEQFF
TGTGCCAGCAGTGTTAGGGTCATCCGCTACAATGAGCAGTTCTTC
>.|TRBV6-5|TRBD1|TRBJ1-2
CASSYSSTTGKYGYTF
TGTGCCAGCAGTTACTCCTCCACGACAGGGAAGTATGGCTACACCTTC
>.|TRBV6-6|TRBD2|TRBJ2-3
CASSGRLAGFDTQYF
TGTGCCAGCAGTGGACGACTAGCGGGGTTCGATACGCAGTATTTT
>once|TRBV4-1|.|TRBJ2-7
CASSQGQAYEQYF
TGCGCCAGCAGCCAAGGGCAGGCCTACGAGCAGTACTTC
>.|TRBV28|TRBD1|TRBJ1-2
CASSLQEGARGYTF
TGTGCCAGCAGTTTACAAGAGGGGGCAAGGGGCTACACCTTC
>.|TRBV7-3|.|TRBJ1-1
CASSLVPGMEAFF
TGTGCCAGCAGCTTAGTCCCAGGTATGGAAGCTTTCTTT
>.|TRBV6-1|.|TRBJ1-1
CASSEDRGTEAFF
TGTGCCAGCAGTGAAGACAGAGGAACTGAAGCTTTCTTT
>.|TRBV5-1|.|TRBJ2-3
CASSYNTDTQYF
TGCGCCAGCAGCTACAACACAGATACGCAGTATTTT
>.|TRBV6-5|.|TRBJ2-2
CASSYTAVANTGELFF
TGTGCCAGCAGTTACACGGCAGTCGCGAACACCGGGGAGCTGTTTTTT
>.|TRBV6-5|TRBD1|TRBJ1-1
CASSEGGNHAFF
TGTGCCAGCAGTGAAGGGGGCAACCATGCTTTCTTT
>.|TRBV27|.|TRBJ2-7
CASSLVAGPNYEQYF
TGTGCCAGCAGTTTGGTGGCAGGACCGAACTACGAGCAGTACTTC
>.|TRBV15|.|TRBJ2-2
CATSRVGRETGELFF
TGTGCCACCAGCAGAGTTGGCAGGGAGACCGGGGAGCTGTTTTTT